This T cell receptor (beta chain) was identified in a study of T cell repertoires in cytomegalovirus infection. Study-level background: CMV epitopes in the study were HLA-C-restricted (recently identified) and HLA-B-restricted (well studied).

This clonotype came up a few times. Its specificity is unknown. TCRdb used MiXCR to reprocess the reads, holding one entry per CDR3 protein. The data show about 700,000 distinct CDR3 sequences, with roughly 36% seen just once and about 20% held by the top ten. This receptor was taken from a human donor in good health (CMV status not recorded). Some clones in this sample may be carry-over from other donors' samples. The sample consisted of cultured PBMCs, taken from culture after CMV antigen stimulation.

In DNA, the CDR3 is TGTGCCAGCCTCGGGACAGGGGATAGTGAGCAGTTCTTC. It is translated as CASLGTGDSEQFF. The V call is TRBV27, the J call TRBJ2-1, with 10 bases matching TRBD1. The CDR3 is made up of 13 amino acids. Germline lookup yields CDR1 MNHEY and CDR2 SMNVEV (reference sequence). Trimming took 8 bases from V and 9 from J; bases not matched to a gene: 7.